The next 18 T cell receptor beta chains were all read from a single sample in a study of response to subunit inactivated influenza vaccine. TCRdb ran MiXCR on the RT-PCR reads and lists one entry per CDR3 protein. Of just over 300,000 distinct CDR3 sequences listed, around 22% were seen once; the top ten hold 10%. The source material was PBMCs from blood, sampled roughly 20 months after vaccination. These TCRs come from a man aged 45 to 70 who received an inactivated influenza vaccine.

The chain carries TRBV6-2 or TRBV6-3 and TRBJ1-2, with 9 bases aligning to TRBD1. The CDR3 length is 13 residues. Germline values: CDR1 MNHEY, CDR2 SVGEGT. The V gene end was trimmed by 7 bases and the J gene end by 6 bases; junction bases not matched to a gene: 6. In DNA, the CDR3 is TGTGCCAGCAACGCGTACAGGGGGCATGGCTACACCTTC. Amino acids: CASNAYRGHGYTF.

This chain joins TRBV20-1 and TRBJ2-7; weak D call: TRBD2 (5 bases). This CDR3 comprises 15 residues. Germline V lookup: CDR1 DFQATT, CDR2 SNEGSKA (reference sequence). V lost 0 bases and J 0 bases, leaving 12 bases between the germline ends. CDR3 sequence (DNA): TGCAGTGCTAGAGATTGGGCGGGTGTCTCCTACGAGCAGTACTTC. Residues: CSARDWAGVSYEQYF.

This clonotype was seen a handful of times. The J gene is TRBJ2-4, the V gene TRBV9, with D uncertain. Germline V CDR1 and CDR2: SGDLS, YYNGEE. Trimming cost V 0 bases and J 5 bases, with 12 bases left between them. The CDR3 is 15 residues long. The CDR3 loop is CASSVDVGPENIQYF. The CDR3 DNA sequence: TGTGCCAGCAGCGTAGATGTGGGTCCTGAAAACATTCAGTACTTC. Supplemented by reference TRBV9 and TRBJ2-4, the full variable domain reads DSGVTQTPKHLITATGQRVTLRCSPRSGDLSVYWYQQSLDQGLQFLIQYYNGEERAKGNILERFSAQQFPDLHSELNLSSLELGDSALYFCASSVDVGPENIQYFGAGTRLSVL.

This chain connects TRBV11-3 to TRBJ2-4; D possibly corresponds to TRBD1 (6 bases). Germline V gene sequence: CDR1 SGHNT, CDR2 YENEEA. Trimming removed 5 bases at V and 0 bases at J, with 17 bases between. The CDR3 length is 17 residues. CDR3 nucleotide sequence: TGTGCCAGCAGCCTCACGCCAGGGGAACTAGCCAAAAACATTCAGTACTTC. Its translation is CASSLTPGELAKNIQYF.

The chain uses TRBV5-4 and TRBJ1-3, with D tentatively TRBD1 (5 bases). CDR3 length: 16 amino acids. The ends were cut back, 4 bases at V and 0 bases at J, with 14 bases in the middle. CDR1 is SGHNT, CDR2 YYREEE, per germline (reference sequence). CDR3 loop: CASSQAPGLSGNTIYF. The CDR3, as DNA: TGTGCCAGCAGCCAGGCACCAGGGCTCTCTGGAAACACCATATATTTT. The whole variable domain, filled in from reference TRBV5-4 and TRBJ1-3, reads ETGVTQSPTHLIKTRGQQVTLRCSSQSGHNTVSWYQQALGQGPQFIFQYYREEENGRGNFPPRFSGLQFPNYSSELNVNALELDDSALYLCASSQAPGLSGNTIYFGEGSWLTVV.

This clonotype came up a few times. The V call is TRBV11-3, the J call TRBJ1-1; no definite D call. In germline, CDR1 is SGHNT, CDR2 YENEEA. The CDR3 runs 13 residues. The V end lost 5 bases, the J end lost 4 bases, and 11 bases lay between the germline ends. The CDR3 reads CASSVRYGTEAFF. CDR3 DNA sequence: TGTGCCAGCAGCGTCAGGTACGGCACTGAAGCTTTCTTT.

Ten or more counts support this clonotype. The gene calls are TRBV6-2 or TRBV6-3 and TRBJ1-1; D might be TRBD1 (6 bases). The CDR3 contains 14 residues. The germline CDR1 and CDR2 sequences are MNHEY and SVGEGT. Trimming took off 8 bases at V and 0 bases at J, with 13 bases between the two ends. As DNA, the CDR3 is TGTGCCAGCGGCCAGGACAGAGTGAACACTGAAGCTTTCTTT. Amino acids: CASGQDRVNTEAFF.

In this sample, this clonotype turned up a few times. The CDR3 spells CSARDSVPGQVYEQYF. CDR3 in DNA: TGCAGTGCTAGAGATTCCGTCCCGGGACAGGTTTACGAGCAGTACTTC. The chain links TRBV20-1 to TRBJ2-7; 8 bases align to TRBD1. V was pared by 0 bases and J by 4 bases, with 11 bases of the junction left unmatched. The germline CDR1 and CDR2 sequences are DFQATT and SNEGSKA (reference sequence). The CDR3 loop spans 16 amino acids.

The genes are TRBV6-1 and TRBJ1-4; no clear D. Trimming stripped 7 bases from V and 3 bases from J, with 12 bases between. Germline V gene sequence: CDR1 MNHNS, CDR2 SASEGT. This CDR3 contains 14 residues. The CDR3 DNA reads TGTGCCAGCAAACGGACGGTAGCTAATGAAAAACTGTTTTTT. Translated: CASKRTVANEKLFF.

This clonotype came up a few times. This sequence joins TRBV7-2 and TRBJ2-5, with 12 bases aligning to TRBD2. V trimming: 2 bases; J trimming: 5 bases; junction bases outside the gene matches: 6. CDR3 size: 16 residues. The germline V gene has CDR1 SGHTA and CDR2 FQGNSA. The CDR3, as DNA: TGTGCCAGCAGCTTACATGGACTAGCGGGATCGGAGACCCAGTACTTC. Its protein product is CASSLHGLAGSETQYF.

This chain links TRBV29-1 with TRBJ2-3, with TRBD1 as a possible D gene (6 bases). This CDR3 region has 13 residues. Trimming took 5 bases from V and 3 from J, leaving 12 bases between them. Germline CDR1 reads SQVTM; CDR2 reads ANQGSEA. The CDR3 DNA sequence: TGCAGCGTTTCACAGGGTCAGACAGATACGCAGTATTTT. Its translation: CSVSQGQTDTQYF.

The sample holds a few counts of this clonotype. The J gene is TRBJ2-7, the V gene TRBV4-1; D remains ambiguous. Germline V gene sequence: CDR1 MGHRA, CDR2 YSYEKL. The CDR3 has 13 residues. Trimming pared 3 bases from V and 6 bases from J, leaving 12 bases between. CDR3 sequence: CASSQRERFEQYF. In DNA, the CDR3 is TGCGCCAGCAGCCAGAGAGAGCGTTTCGAGCAGTACTTC.

The gene calls are TRBV12-5 and TRBJ1-2; 10 positions agree with TRBD1. The CDR3 contains 17 residues. V gave up 5 bases and J gave up 2 bases; unmatched junction bases: 11. Germline CDR1 LGHNT, CDR2 FRNRAP. The CDR3 DNA sequence: TGTGCTAGTGGTGGGAGTAGTCCGGGACAGGGGAACTATGGCTACACCTTC. The encoded protein is CASGGSSPGQGNYGYTF.

There are a few counts of this clonotype. This chain joins TRBV6-2 or TRBV6-3 and TRBJ1-4; D perhaps matches TRBD1 (5 bases). Germline loops: CDR1 MNHEY, CDR2 SVGEGT. V was clipped by 5 bases and J by 11 bases, with 12 bases between them. The CDR3 extends over 12 amino acids. CDR3 sequence reads: CASSLDRGKLFF. DNA of the CDR3: TGTGCCAGCAGTCTCGACAGAGGGAAACTGTTTTTT.

In its sample, this clonotype was seen a few times. The chain joins TRBV12-3 or TRBV12-4 to TRBJ1-3; D is unresolved. The germline V and J ends were trimmed by 6 bases and 0 bases, with 12 bases remaining between them. The CDR3 covers 15 residues. CDR3 loop: CASRFEAFSGNTIYF. Written as DNA, the CDR3 is TGTGCCAGCAGATTCGAGGCATTCTCTGGAAACACCATATATTTT.

This clonotype was recorded a few times. In DNA, the CDR3 is TGTGCCAGCAGTGAACAGTGGAGGGCGGGGGCTAATGAAAAACTGTTTTTT. Encoded protein: CASSEQWRAGANEKLFF. V gene TRBV25-1 combines with J gene TRBJ1-4; D is possibly TRBD1 (5 bases). With 2 bases removed from V and 3 bases from J, the gap between germline ends came to 16 bases. The CDR3 has 17 residues. Germline V gives CDR1 MGHDK, CDR2 SYGVNS.

The J gene is TRBJ2-7, the V gene TRBV30, with D perhaps given as TRBD1 or TRBD2 (5 bases each). V was cut by 0 bases and J by 2 bases, with 11 bases left in between. The length of the CDR3 is 14 residues. Looked up from germline, CDR1 is GTSNPN and CDR2 is SVGIG (reference sequence). Written as DNA, the CDR3 is TGTGCCTGGAGTGTAGTCGGGACCGCCTACGAGCAGTACTTC. Amino acid sequence: CAWSVVGTAYEQYF.

V and J are TRBV6-2 or TRBV6-3 and TRBJ2-7; D might be TRBD2 (6 bases). Germline V lookup: CDR1 MNHEY, CDR2 SVGEGT. There are 14 residues in the CDR3. With 6 bases removed from V and 2 bases from J, the gap between germline ends came to 14 bases. The CDR3 is CASREGNSPYEQYF. CDR3 nucleotides: TGTGCCAGCAGGGAGGGGAACAGCCCCTACGAGCAGTACTTC.